This entry is about one T cell receptor (beta chain). Antigen specificity is unknown. The data originate from a study of cytomegalovirus exposure and HLA in healthy donors. The overall study: In an earlier analysis, 90 million to 120 million unique TCR beta sequences were found from 150 million to 200 million T cells. Study-wide points: TCR beta V- and J-gene trimming was later associated with a missense DCLRE1C variant. High specificity and sensitivity for cytomegalovirus status were reported for the classifier. It has been reported that TCR beta sequences accurately predicted the HLA-A and HLA-B alleles of most subjects.

The PCR had 60 Vbeta and 13 Jbeta primers. Here immunoSEQ multiplex PCR was the method, and the copy in TCRdb shows in-frame clones only, minus some. The data contain some 200,000 clones, approximately 80% of them seen just once; the ten biggest clones take up over 0.65%. The length of the CDR3 is 13 residues. Germline V gene data show CDR1 as GTSNPN and CDR2 as SVGIG (reference sequence). V was shortened by 3 bases and J by 8 bases, with 16 bases between the two germline ends. The sequenced sample was PBMCs. The chain links TRBV30 to TRBJ1-2; perhaps TRBD1 as D (6 bases). This receptor was identified in a boy between 2 and 10 years old in good health and CMV-seronegative. CDR3: CAWRRTDNRGYTF. The CDR3 DNA follows: TGTGCCTGGAGACGGACAGACAATCGGGGCTACACCTTC.